This is a list of T cell receptor beta chains from one sample in a study of T cell responses to AZD1222 COVID-19 vaccine. Using immunoSEQ multiplex PCR, the repertoire was profiled, and TCRdb retains in-frame clones only, with some absent. Of about 120,000 clones listed, about 83% are singletons. Sequences were derived from peripheral blood, sampled on day 0 of AZD1222 vaccination. The receptors were gathered from an adult in good health. CDR3s include the opening cysteine and the closing phenylalanine or tryptophan. A D gene is named only where the DNA matches it firmly. Some rows mark clone size as missing; the rest say once, few, many or name a class of expanded clone.

>.|TRBV7-2|TRBJ2-7|TRBD2
CASSLQAGANEQYF
TGTGCCAGCAGCTTACAAGCGGGAGCTAACGAGCAGTACTTC
>.|TRBV15|TRBJ1-5|.
CATSTGGAAQPQHF
TGTGCCACCAGCACCGGGGGCGCAGCCCAGCCCCAGCATTTT
>.|TRBV15|TRBJ2-5|TRBD1
CATRGGWETQYF
TGTGCCACCAGAGGGGGCTGGGAGACCCAGTACTTC
>few|TRBV7-6|TRBJ2-2|TRBD2
CASSSNSGTGELFF
TGTGCCAGCAGCTCAAATAGCGGGACCGGGGAGCTGTTTTTT
>once|TRBV6-8|TRBJ1-5|.
CASSLNWSRGYSNQPQHF
TGTGCCAGCAGTTTAAATTGGAGTCGGGGGTATAGCAATCAGCCCCAGCATTTT
>.|TRBV3-1/TRBV3-2|TRBJ2-7|TRBD2
CASSQDWLAGSSSYEQYF
TGTGCCAGCAGCCAAGATTGGCTAGCGGGGTCTAGCTCCTACGAGCAGTACTTC
>.|TRBV7-2|TRBJ2-7|.
CASSLTTYEQYF
TGTGCCAGCAGCCTAACAACCTACGAGCAGTACTTC
>.|TRBV5-1|TRBJ1-3|.
CASSLGRATGNTIYF
TGCGCCAGCAGCTTGGGGAGGGCAACGGGAAACACCATATATTTT
>once|TRBV3-1/TRBV3-2|TRBJ2-4|.
CASSHSGGLNIQYF
TGTGCCAGCAGCCACTCTGGAGGTCTCAACATTCAGTACTTC
>.|TRBV9|TRBJ1-1|.
CASSAQQGSGTEAFF
TGTGCCAGCAGCGCCCAACAGGGAAGTGGCACTGAAGCTTTCTTT
>.|TRBV30|TRBJ1-4|.
CAWSGQLNEKLFF
TGTGCCTGGAGTGGGCAGTTGAATGAAAAACTGTTTTTT
>.|TRBV4-3|TRBJ2-3|TRBD2
CASSQELAGGPVTDTQYF
TGCGCCAGCAGCCAAGAGTTAGCGGGAGGGCCTGTAACAGATACGCAGTATTTT
>.|TRBV6-1|TRBJ1-5|.
CASSERAIAGAHQPQHF
TGTGCCAGCAGTGAAAGGGCGATTGCGGGGGCCCATCAGCCCCAGCATTTT
>.|TRBV19|TRBJ2-7|.
CASSMSERTSYEQYF
TGTGCCAGTAGTATGTCGGAGCGGACCTCCTACGAGCAGTACTTC
>few|TRBV24-1|TRBJ2-7|.
CATSDSGKYEQYF
TGTGCCACCAGTGATTCTGGGAAATACGAGCAGTACTTC
>.|TRBV5-4|TRBJ2-1|TRBD2
CASSLSGSYNEQFF
TGTGCCAGCAGCTTAAGCGGGAGTTACAATGAGCAGTTCTTC
>.|TRBV7-7|TRBJ1-4|.
CASSPPLIRGDLFF
TGTGCTAGCAGCCCACCCCTGATCCGGGGCGATTTGTTTTTT
>.|TRBV30|TRBJ1-3|TRBD1
CAWSGRVTGLSGNTIYF
TGTGCCTGGAGTGGACGAGTGACAGGGTTGTCTGGAAACACCATATATTTT
>.|TRBV18|TRBJ1-2|.
CASSPDPTVNGYTF
TGTGCCAGCTCACCGGATCCGACAGTAAATGGCTACACCTTC
>once|TRBV5-6|TRBJ2-7|TRBD1
CASSSGTGLSYEQYF
TGTGCCAGCAGCTCCGGGACAGGCCTCTCCTACGAGCAGTACTTC